The T cell receptor (beta chain) under discussion was sequenced for a study of immune evolution from preneoplasia to lung adenocarcinoma. General observations from the study: Normal lung had highest clonality; later lesions appeared denser, more diverse.

The V and J ends lost 4 bases and 5 bases respectively, with 5 bases between them. Per germline, CDR1 SGHAT and CDR2 FQNNGV. CDR3 size: 11 residues. As to this clone: The target antigen is unknown.

Each case's diagnosis was confirmed by two pathologists on H&E. After pathologic assessment, macro-dissection selected premalignant or tumor cells for extraction. Libraries were prepared by immunoSEQ multiplex PCR; TCRdb keeps only in-frame clonotypes and omits some of them. The sample has some 8,300 clones, about 80% seen once; the top ten hold 2.3%. The sequence derives from a person between 50 and 70 years old with lung adenocarcinoma. The chain recombines TRBV11-2 with TRBJ2-5; D remains ambiguous. The sequenced sample was FFPE invasive lung adenocarcinoma tissue. The chain's CDR3 is CASSYVETQYF. CDR3 DNA sequence: TGTGCCAGCAGCTATGTGGAGACCCAGTACTTC.